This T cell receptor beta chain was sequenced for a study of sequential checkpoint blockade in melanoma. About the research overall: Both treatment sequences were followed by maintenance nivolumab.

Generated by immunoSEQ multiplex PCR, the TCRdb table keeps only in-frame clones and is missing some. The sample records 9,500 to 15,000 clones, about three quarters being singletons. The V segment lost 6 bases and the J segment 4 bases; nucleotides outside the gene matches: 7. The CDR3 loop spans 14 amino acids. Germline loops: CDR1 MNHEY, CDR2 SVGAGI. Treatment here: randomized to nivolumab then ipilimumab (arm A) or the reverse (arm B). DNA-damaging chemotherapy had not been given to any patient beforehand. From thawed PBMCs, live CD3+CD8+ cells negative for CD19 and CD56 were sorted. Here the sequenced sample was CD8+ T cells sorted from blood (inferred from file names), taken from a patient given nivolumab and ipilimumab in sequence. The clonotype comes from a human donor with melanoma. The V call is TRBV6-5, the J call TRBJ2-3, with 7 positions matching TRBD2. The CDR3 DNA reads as TGTGCCAGCAGCCCTGGACTAGAGGCAGATACGCAGTATTTT. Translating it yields CASSPGLEADTQYF.